Each of the 15 T cell receptor beta chains below was sequenced from the same sample in a study of shared clonotypes between healthy human individuals. TCRdb's copy holds only in-frame clones and misses some; the assay was immunoSEQ multiplex PCR. The data contain 950,000 to 1,100,000 clones, approximately 78% of them singletons. The sequenced sample consisted of memory CD4+ T cells from PBMCs. Sample subset: CD45RA-negative fraction. These receptors all come from a man younger than 35 in good health. Some clones in this sample may be carry-over from other donors' samples.

The chain is built from TRBV5-4 and TRBJ1-2; D not certain. The V gene lost 4 bases and the J gene lost 8 bases, with 12 bases spanning the gap. Germline values: CDR1 SGHNT, CDR2 YYREEE (reference sequence). There are 12 residues in the CDR3. The CDR3 loop is CASSQWEAGYTF. CDR3 nucleotides: TGTGCCAGCAGCCAATGGGAGGCAGGCTACACCTTC.

The genes are TRBV4-1 and TRBJ2-7; tentative D call: TRBD2 (6 bases). Looked up from germline, CDR1 is MGHRA and CDR2 is YSYEKL. The CDR3 consists of 15 residues. The V and J ends lost 6 bases and 2 bases respectively, with 17 bases between them. The CDR3 loop is CASREGNSYAYEQYF. For the CDR3, the DNA is TGCGCCAGCAGGGAGGGCAACTCGTACGCCTACGAGCAGTACTTC.

The chain carries TRBV2 and TRBJ1-4; TRBD1 agrees at 7 bases. Germline CDR1 SNHLY, CDR2 FYNNEI. The CDR3 is 13 amino acids. The V and J ends lost 6 bases and 8 bases, in that order; junction bases with no gene match: 6. CDR3 coding DNA: TGTGCCAGCAGGGAAAGGGGGCGAGAAAAACTGTTTTTT. This gives the protein CASRERGREKLFF.

J is TRBJ2-7 and V is TRBV5-4; TRBD1 matches at 8 bases. J lost 2 bases, V lost 4 bases, and 11 bases had no gene match. This CDR3 has 16 residues. Germline assignment: CDR1 SGHNT and CDR2 YYREEE (reference sequence). CDR3: CASSGGTGGHPYEQYF. The CDR3 bases are TGTGCCAGCAGCGGAGGGACAGGAGGACATCCCTACGAGCAGTACTTC.

The chain carries TRBV28 and TRBJ2-7; 8 bases line up with TRBD2. The V and J ends lost 7 bases and 7 bases, in that order; junction bases with no gene match: 6. The germline V gene encodes CDR1 MDHEN and CDR2 SYDVKM. This CDR3 spans 12 amino acids. Here the CDR3 reads CASISGRGEQYF. In DNA, the CDR3 is TGTGCCAGCATCTCCGGGAGGGGTGAGCAGTACTTC.

This clone came up a few times. The rearrangement uses TRBV6-6 and TRBJ2-1; weak D call: TRBD2 (5 bases). The CDR3 has 16 amino acids. Deletions cut 5 bases from V and 4 bases from J, with 18 bases between. CDR1 is MNHNY and CDR2 is SVGAGI in the germline V gene (reference sequence). The CDR3 DNA sequence: TGTGCCAGCAGTCGATCGGACTGGAGCCCTTACAATGAGCAGTTCTTC. This encodes CASSRSDWSPYNEQFF.

V usage is TRBV5-5 and J usage is TRBJ1-1, with D hard to call. The V end lost 5 bases, the J end lost 1 base, and 12 bases lay between the germline ends. Germline V gives CDR1 SGHKS, CDR2 YYEKEE (reference sequence). The CDR3 is 14 residues long. CDR3 sequence: CASSSRSSNTEAFF. The CDR3 DNA follows: TGTGCCAGCAGTTCGCGCAGTTCGAACACTGAAGCTTTCTTT.

As regards this clone: Other nucleotide sequences in the sample specify the same CDR3. The rearrangement uses TRBV18 and TRBJ1-1; D is uncertain. Germline-derived CDR1 and CDR2 are KGHSH and LQKENI. The CDR3 is 13 amino acids. Trimming cost V 3 bases and J 3 bases, with 8 bases left between them. This CDR3 reads CASSPTRDTEAFF. The CDR3 bases are TGTGCCAGCTCACCGACTAGGGACACTGAAGCTTTCTTT.

This rearrangement joins TRBV18 to TRBJ2-1, with TRBD2 matching over 13 bases. The length of the CDR3 is 17 residues. With 5 bases clipped from V and 5 bases from J, the junction kept 9 bases outside the gene matches. Germline V CDR1 and CDR2: KGHSH, LQKENI. CDR3 loop: CASSSSTGLAGNNEQFF. Here the CDR3 DNA reads TGTGCCAGCTCATCGTCAACGGGACTAGCGGGAAACAATGAGCAGTTCTTC.

This clone appeared once. The chain combines TRBV7-9 with TRBJ2-5; 13 nucleotides match TRBD2. The J call may be faulty, since TRBJ2-7 better matches the DNA end. CDR1 is SEHNR and CDR2 is FQNEAQ in the germline V gene (reference sequence). This CDR3 has 16 amino acids. CDR3 coding DNA: TGTGCCAGCAGCCCGGGGGGACTAGCGGGGCTCTACGAGCAGTACTTC. It codes for CASSPGGLAGLYEQYF.

The chain joins TRBV28 to TRBJ1-1; 9 positions match TRBD1. Germline loops: CDR1 MDHEN, CDR2 SYDVKM. The CDR3 consists of 15 residues. V shed 3 bases and J 3 bases; nucleotides not matched to a gene: 5. The CDR3 nucleotides read TGTGCCAGCAGTTTGGGGGACAGGGAGTACACTGAAGCTTTCTTT. This encodes CASSLGDREYTEAFF. The full variable domain, its missing parts supplied by reference TRBV28 and TRBJ1-1, is DVKVTQSSRYLVKRTGEKVFLECVQDMDHENMFWYRQDPGLGLRLIYFSYDVKMKEKGDIPEGYSVSREKKERFSLILESASTNQTSMYLCASSLGDREYTEAFFGQGTRLTVV.

The DNA of the CDR3 is TGTGCCAGCAGCCAAGGACTAGCGGGGCCTGAGGAGACCCAGTACTTC. Its protein is CASSQGLAGPEETQYF. This chain links TRBV4-2 with TRBJ2-5, with 11 bases fitting TRBD2. This CDR3 has 16 amino acids. After removal of 1 base from V and 5 bases from J, the junction contained 6 bases not matched to a gene. Germline CDR1 is LGHNA and CDR2 is YNFKEQ.

Here the CDR3 DNA reads TGTGCCAGCAGCTCTTTAGCGGGAGGGCCTACGACCCAGTACTTC. Translating it yields CASSSLAGGPTTQYF. This chain joins TRBV11-2 and TRBJ2-5; 11 nucleotides line up with TRBD2. The CDR3 is 15 residues long. CDR1 SGHAT and CDR2 FQNNGV come from the germline V gene. J gave up 7 bases and V 4 bases, and 8 bases lay outside the gene matches.

A single count supports this clone. V and J are TRBV11-2 and TRBJ2-7; weak D call: TRBD1 (5 bases). V shed 6 bases and J shed 6 bases, with 21 bases lying between them. The CDR3 is 15 amino acids. Germline CDR1 reads SGHAT; CDR2 reads FQNNGV. CDR3 coding DNA: TGTGCCAGCAGGAATATTAAGCTAGTCAGGGCCGAGCAGTACTTC. Translating it yields CASRNIKLVRAEQYF.

The chain carries TRBV30 and TRBJ2-7, with 9 bases identical to TRBD1. Per germline, CDR1 GTSNPN and CDR2 SVGIG (reference sequence). The CDR3 covers 15 residues. With 3 bases clipped from V and 2 bases from J, the junction kept 8 bases outside the gene matches. The CDR3 DNA is TGTGCCTGGAGCCCCCGGACAGGGGCTACCTACGAGCAGTACTTC. Protein sequence: CAWSPRTGATYEQYF.